This TCR beta chain is drawn from a study of blood T cell repertoires in COVID-19. Allocation to cohorts depended on clinical history reported by the participants. The recovered donors of Cohort 3 showed two negative PCRs, clearance, or symptom resolution. Some clones are missing from TCRdb's copy, which holds only in-frame ones; the method was immunoSEQ multiplex PCR. The sample holds approximately 270,000 clones; roughly 90% are singletons and the top ten take around 1.9%. This clone was seen a handful of times. The germline gives CDR1 KGHDR, CDR2 SFDVKD. The CDR3 contains 13 residues. V was shortened by 4 bases and J by 0 bases, with 5 bases between the two germline ends.

The TCR comes from a woman between 55 and 75 years old who had recovered from COVID-19. Sequencing was carried out using PBMCs or T cells enriched from blood (not recorded which). The V gene is TRBV24-1, the J gene TRBJ2-5; D is uncertain. The chain's CDR3 is CATSDPNQETQYF. The CDR3 DNA reads TGTGCCACCAGTGACCCTAACCAAGAGACCCAGTACTTC.